The rows below give T cell receptor beta chains drawn from one sample of a study of blood T cell repertoires in COVID-19. This table comes from immunoSEQ multiplex PCR, and its TCRdb copy is limited to in-frame clones, with some not included. The sample has about 190,000 clones, around 85% seen once. Sequencing was carried out using peripheral blood. The receptors come from a man older than 75 with COVID-19, enrolled during active disease. The CDR3 runs from the conserved cysteine through the conserved F or W. D genes are given only for firm matches.

DNA: TGTGCCAGCAGGTTCGGGGGGAGTGGCTACACCTTC
CDR3: CASRFGGSGYTF
J: TRBJ1-2
D: NA
V: TRBV3-1/TRBV3-2
length: 12

DNA: TGTGCCAGCTCACCAGAGGGCACAGTCCGGCCCCAGCATTTT
CDR3: CASSPEGTVRPQHF
J: TRBJ1-5
D: NA
V: TRBV18
length: 14

DNA: TGCGCCAGCAGCCAAGATGTGTCGGGGAGCTCCTACGAGCAGTACTTC
CDR3: CASSQDVSGSSYEQYF
J: TRBJ2-7
D: NA
V: TRBV4-3
length: 16

DNA: TGCGCCAGCAGGACTGGAGGCCGGAACACTGAAGCTTTCTTT
CDR3: CASRTGGRNTEAFF
J: TRBJ1-1
D: NA
V: TRBV5-1
length: 14

DNA: TGTGCCAGCAGTCCCCGGGACAGGGTGGAACAGCCCCAGCATTTT
CDR3: CASSPRDRVEQPQHF
J: TRBJ1-5
D: TRBD1
V: TRBV3-1/TRBV3-2
length: 15

DNA: TGTGCCAGCAGCTTACTATCCGCGTTGGACAGGGGGTCTGGAAACACCATATATTTT
CDR3: CASSLLSALDRGSGNTIYF
J: TRBJ1-3
D: TRBD1
V: TRBV7-8
length: 19

DNA: TGTGCTAGTGGTTTGCCGACGAGGGAGACCCAGTACTTC
CDR3: CASGLPTRETQYF
J: TRBJ2-5
D: NA
V: TRBV12-5
length: 13

DNA: TGTGCCAGCAGGGTAAACATGAACACTGAAGCTTTCTTT
CDR3: CASRVNMNTEAFF
J: TRBJ1-1
D: NA
V: TRBV6-4
length: 13

DNA: TGTGCCAGCAGGGACAGGGTTATTTATAATTCACCCCTCCACTTT
CDR3: CASRDRVIYNSPLHF
J: TRBJ1-6
D: TRBD1
V: TRBV2
length: 15

DNA: TGTGCCAGAAGCTTGGTGACACATTACAATGAGCAGTTCTTC
CDR3: CARSLVTHYNEQFF
J: TRBJ2-1
D: NA
V: TRBV5-3
length: 14

DNA: TGCGCCAGCAGCATGCGGGGCAACACCGGGGAGCTGTTTTTT
CDR3: CASSMRGNTGELFF
J: TRBJ2-2
D: NA
V: TRBV4-1
length: 14

DNA: TGTGCCAGCAGCGTAGAATCTAGCGGATCCACAGATACGCAGTATTTT
CDR3: CASSVESSGSTDTQYF
J: TRBJ2-3
D: TRBD2
V: TRBV9
length: 16

DNA: TGTGCCAGCAGCCAACGAGGGACAGGTTACGAGCAGTACTTC
CDR3: CASSQRGTGYEQYF
J: TRBJ2-7
D: TRBD1
V: TRBV6-6
length: 14